Below are 23 T cell receptor beta chains sequenced from a single sample in a study of blood T cell repertoires in COVID-19. Sequencing was performed with immunoSEQ multiplex PCR; in TCRdb, only in-frame clones are kept and a portion is missing. The sample consists of 300,000 or so clones, around nine tenths of them appearing once. Sequences were obtained from PBMCs or T cells enriched from blood (not recorded which). Receptors were obtained from a woman aged 50 to 60 who had been exposed to COVID-19.

The chain carries TRBV18 and TRBJ2-5, with TRBD2 matching over 12 bases. With V trimmed by 6 bases and J by 4 bases, 6 bases remained unmatched. The CDR3 contains 15 residues. Germline lookup yields CDR1 KGHSH and CDR2 LQKENI. The CDR3 nucleotides read TGTGCCAGCTCCCTAGCGGGGGGGCCGATAGAGACCCAGTACTTC. This encodes CASSLAGGPIETQYF.

CDR3 protein: CASSEELARVMETDTQYF. The DNA of the CDR3 is TGTGCCAGCAGTGAAGAATTGGCCAGGGTCATGGAAACAGATACGCAGTATTTT. The chain employs TRBV6-1 and TRBJ2-3, with D possibly matching TRBD1 (5 bases). V was cut by 1 base and J by 3 bases, with 20 bases left in between. Germline CDR1 and CDR2: MNHNS and SASEGT. CDR3 size: 18 residues.

This clone was detected only once. The V call is TRBV12-3 or TRBV12-4, the J call TRBJ2-7; 9 nucleotides align to TRBD1. J was trimmed by 7 bases and V by 7 bases; bases with no gene match: 8. The CDR3 loop spans 13 amino acids. CDR3 in amino acids: CASTGTGFQEQYF. CDR3 sequence (DNA): TGTGCCAGCACCGGGACAGGGTTTCAAGAGCAGTACTTC.

The chain links TRBV5-6 to TRBJ1-2, with D possibly TRBD1 on 5 matching bases. CDR3 length equals 15 residues. Germline lookup yields CDR1 SGHDT and CDR2 YYEEEE. Deletions cut 0 bases from V and 5 bases from J, with 14 bases between. The CDR3 nucleotides are TGTGCCAGCAGCTTGGGGGCTGGGGCAATTTATGGCTACACCTTC. Its translation is CASSLGAGAIYGYTF.

The CDR3 here is CASSPEVLQGAWGYTF. CDR3 nucleotides: TGTGCCAGCAGTCCCGAGGTGTTACAGGGGGCTTGGGGCTACACCTTC. This sequence joins TRBV7-2 and TRBJ1-2; TRBD1 aligns across 9 bases. The CDR3 has 16 amino acids. Trimming removed 6 bases from V and 8 bases from J; junction bases left unmatched: 16. Germline lookup yields CDR1 SGHTA and CDR2 FQGNSA. The full variable domain, completed using reference TRBV7-2 and TRBJ1-2, is GAGVSQSPSNKVTEKGKDVELRCDPISGHTALYWYRQSLGQGLEFLIYFQGNSAPDKSGLPSDRFSAERTGGSVSTLTIQRTQQEDSAVYLCASSPEVLQGAWGYTFGSGTRLTVV.

This sequence joins TRBV15 and TRBJ2-7, with 10 bases identical to TRBD1. The CDR3 has 15 residues. V trimming: 5 bases; J trimming: 0 bases; junction bases outside the gene matches: 4. Germline CDR1 and CDR2: LNHNV and YYDKDF (reference sequence). DNA of the CDR3: TGTGCCACCAGCCGGGGACAGGGGCCCTCCTACGAGCAGTACTTC. Translating gives CATSRGQGPSYEQYF.

The chain combines TRBV29-1 with TRBJ1-1, with no clear D. Deletions cut 8 bases from V and 1 base from J, with 11 bases between. Germline V lookup: CDR1 SQVTM, CDR2 ANQGSEA. The CDR3 extends over 12 amino acids. CDR3 residues: CSLRNGNTEAFF. The CDR3 region has the DNA TGCAGCCTCCGAAACGGGAACACTGAAGCTTTCTTT.

This clone turned up a few times. The gene calls are TRBV30 and TRBJ1-2; 9 bases fit TRBD1. V trimming: 1 base; J trimming: 7 bases; junction bases outside the gene matches: 4. Germline CDR1 and CDR2: GTSNPN and SVGIG (reference sequence). The CDR3 sequence is 13 residues long. The CDR3 region is CAWSATGGAGYTF. For the CDR3, the DNA is TGTGCCTGGAGTGCAACAGGGGGCGCTGGCTACACCTTC.

With respect to this clone: Additional DNA sequences in this sample encode the identical CDR3. The chain employs TRBV12-3 or TRBV12-4 and TRBJ2-7; tentative D call: TRBD1 (6 bases). The CDR3 has 12 residues. V was pared by 6 bases and J by 4 bases, with 10 bases between. CDR3 nucleotides: TGTGCCAGCAGCTTGGGGACATACGAGCAGTACTTC. This encodes CASSLGTYEQYF.

The chain joins TRBV4-1 to TRBJ2-5, with D perhaps TRBD1 (6 bases). This CDR3 has 14 residues. CDR1 is MGHRA, CDR2 YSYEKL, per germline. V was cut by 3 bases and J by 1 base, with 9 bases left in between. The CDR3 reads CASSQTGVQETQYF. The CDR3 DNA reads TGCGCCAGCAGCCAGACAGGTGTCCAAGAGACCCAGTACTTC.

The chain has TRBV10-2 and TRBJ2-7, with a tentative D call TRBD1 (5 bases). Germline V gives CDR1 WSHSY, CDR2 SAAADI. The CDR3 consists of 12 residues. With 7 bases removed from V and 2 bases from J, the gap between germline ends came to 9 bases. CDR3 sequence (DNA): TGCGCCAGCAAAGGGGAAACCTACGAGCAGTACTTC. Translated, it gives CASKGETYEQYF.

The chain couples TRBV27 to TRBJ1-1; 7 bases fit TRBD1. The CDR3 spans 11 residues. Germline loops: CDR1 MNHEY, CDR2 SMNVEV (reference sequence). V was pared by 8 bases and J by 5 bases, with 2 bases of the junction left unmatched. The CDR3, as DNA: TGTGCCAGCTCGACAGGGACTGAAGCTTTCTTT. Protein sequence: CASSTGTEAFF.

This clone is a singleton in its sample. This chain connects TRBV19 to TRBJ2-5; D ambiguous. This CDR3 contains 14 residues. V was shortened by 2 bases and J by 2 bases, with 9 bases between the two germline ends. CDR1 is LNHDA, CDR2 SQIVND, per germline (reference sequence). The CDR3 loop is CASSITLIQETQYF. The CDR3 nucleotides read TGTGCCAGTAGTATAACCCTAATACAAGAGACCCAGTACTTC.

This rearrangement joins TRBV5-1 to TRBJ2-7; D is ambiguous. The CDR3 is 13 amino acids. From germline, CDR1 is SGHRS and CDR2 YFSETQ. Trimming shortened V by 4 bases and J by 7 bases, and 15 bases separated the two germline ends. The CDR3 protein is CASSLQTFAEQYF. In DNA form, the CDR3 reads TGCGCCAGCAGCCTCCAAACCTTTGCGGAGCAGTACTTC.

This chain uses TRBV5-4 with TRBJ2-7, with 8 bases aligning to TRBD2. V gave up 1 base and J gave up 4 bases; unmatched junction bases: 7. CDR1 SGHNT and CDR2 YYREEE come from the germline V gene (reference sequence). This CDR3 has 15 residues. As DNA, the CDR3 is TGTGCCAGCAGCTTGTCTGGAGCGGGGGATTACGAGCAGTACTTC. It specifies CASSLSGAGDYEQYF.

V is TRBV3-1 (or the pseudogene TRBV3-2) and J is TRBJ2-5; the D is unclear. The V end lost 1 base, the J end lost 6 bases, and 9 bases lay between the germline ends. Germline assignment: CDR1 LGHDT and CDR2 YNNKEL (reference sequence). CDR3 size: 13 residues. DNA of the CDR3: TGTGCCAGCAGCCAAGGGCTAGTAAAGACCCAGTACTTC. Translation gives CASSQGLVKTQYF.

The rearrangement joins TRBV5-1 to TRBJ2-5, with a possible D match to TRBD1 (6 bases). Per germline, CDR1 SGHRS and CDR2 YFSETQ. The CDR3 runs to 15 residues. Trimming pared 4 bases from V and 4 bases from J, leaving 17 bases between. CDR3 sequence (DNA): TGCGCCAGCAGCCCTCAGGGACAAAGGGGAGAGACCCAGTACTTC. As protein: CASSPQGQRGETQYF. The variable domain in full, with the rest retrieved from reference TRBV5-1 and TRBJ2-5, is KAGVTQTPRYLIKTRGQQVTLSCSPISGHRSVSWYQQTPGQGLQFLFEYFSETQRNKGNFPGRFSGRQFSNSRSEMNVSTLELGDSALYLCASSPQGQRGETQYFGPGTRLLVL.

This chain's CDR3 is CASSLGLAGINTQYF. CDR3 DNA: TGTGCCAGCAGCTTAGGTCTAGCGGGGATAAATACGCAGTATTTT. This sequence joins TRBV13 and TRBJ2-3, with 9 nucleotides matching TRBD2. CDR3 length equals 15 residues. Trimming at V came to 0 bases and at J to 7 bases, leaving 5 bases not matched to a gene. Per the germline V gene, CDR1 is PRHDT and CDR2 is FYEKMQ (reference sequence).

This clone appeared a few times. V is TRBV29-1 and J is TRBJ2-7; 7 nucleotides align to TRBD1. V shed 6 bases, J shed 1 base, and the junction held 6 bases outside the gene matches. Germline V CDR1 and CDR2: SQVTM, ANQGSEA. The CDR3 loop spans 13 amino acids. This chain's CDR3 is CSVLQDRSYEQYF. The CDR3 region has the DNA TGCAGCGTACTCCAGGACAGGTCCTACGAGCAGTACTTC.

V gene TRBV6-4 combines with J gene TRBJ2-1; TRBD2 matches 8 bases. V trimming: 5 bases; J trimming: 7 bases; junction bases outside the gene matches: 10. Germline V gives CDR1 MRHNA, CDR2 SNTAGT. This CDR3 has 15 amino acids. The CDR3 DNA sequence: TGTGCCAGCAGTTTTAGCGGGGTCACCCAGAATGAGCAGTTCTTC. It is translated as CASSFSGVTQNEQFF.

The chain is built from TRBV19 and TRBJ1-5; no clear D gene. V lost 3 bases and J 0 bases, leaving 12 bases between the germline ends. This CDR3 is built from 16 residues. Looked up from germline, CDR1 is LNHDA and CDR2 is SQIVND (reference sequence). The CDR3 sequence: CASSIIGFYSNQPQHF. Written as DNA, the CDR3 is TGTGCCAGTAGTATTATCGGGTTCTATAGCAATCAGCCCCAGCATTTT.

J is TRBJ2-1 and V is TRBV7-2, with TRBD2 matching over 7 bases. Germline CDR1 is SGHTA and CDR2 is FQGNSA. V lost 1 base and J lost 2; bases outside the gene matches: 2. CDR3 length: 15 residues. CDR3 in DNA: TGTGCCAGCAGCTTAGTGGCGGGGGCCTACAATGAGCAGTTCTTC. It yields the protein CASSLVAGAYNEQFF. The whole variable domain, remainder taken from reference TRBV7-2 and TRBJ2-1, is GAGVSQSPSNKVTEKGKDVELRCDPISGHTALYWYRQSLGQGLEFLIYFQGNSAPDKSGLPSDRFSAERTGGSVSTLTIQRTQQEDSAVYLCASSLVAGAYNEQFFGPGTRLTVL.

The rearrangement joins TRBV3-1 (or the pseudogene TRBV3-2) to TRBJ1-2; D ambiguous. Germline V gene data show CDR1 as LGHDT and CDR2 as YNNKEL (reference sequence). Trimming pared 4 bases from V and 3 bases from J, leaving 6 bases between. This CDR3 is built from 12 residues. In DNA, the CDR3 is TGTGCCAGCAGCCGTACAGACTATGGCTACACCTTC. It translates to CASSRTDYGYTF.